The T cell receptor (beta chain) under discussion was sequenced for a study of response to subunit inactivated influenza vaccine. Study-level findings and limits: Few new T cells, the authors suggested, are recruited by each seasonal influenza vaccination.

TCRdb called the RT-PCR reads again in MiXCR, with one record for every CDR3 protein. Here the sample spans around 760,000 distinct CDR3 sequences, over 11% being singletons. V lost 0 bases and J 8 bases, leaving 13 bases between the germline ends. CDR1 DFQATT and CDR2 SNEGSKA come from the germline V gene (reference sequence). The CDR3 covers 13 residues. Concerning this clonotype itself: Its antigen is not known.

The sequence was obtained from a man over 45 who received an inactivated influenza vaccine. The rearrangement joins TRBV20-1 to TRBJ1-2, with D possibly TRBD1 on 5 matching bases. Material: PBMCs from blood, obtained around two weeks before vaccination. The CDR3 nucleotides are TGCAGTGCTAGAGATCAAGGGGAGGGCGGCTACACCTTC. Translation: CSARDQGEGGYTF.